The 5 T cell receptor beta chains listed next were all sequenced from one sample in a study of cytomegalovirus exposure and HLA in healthy donors. Use of 60 Vbeta and 13 Jbeta primers characterized the PCR. Sequencing used immunoSEQ multiplex PCR; TCRdb keeps in-frame clones, though not all of them. This table holds fewer than 150,000 clones, 60% to 80% found once. The source material was PBMCs. The receptors were gathered from a man aged 50 to 59 in good health and CMV-seropositive.

This chain uses TRBV6-6 with TRBJ2-5, with a possible D match to TRBD2 (5 bases). With the DNA end fitting TRBJ2-7 better, the J assignment may be wrong. This CDR3 comprises 16 residues. Per the germline V gene, CDR1 is MNHNY and CDR2 is SVGAGI (reference sequence). The CDR3 loop reads CASSYSLREITYEQYF. CDR3 coding DNA: TGTGCCAGCAGTTACTCGTTACGGGAAATCACCTACGAGCAGTACTTC.

V gene TRBV5-4 combines with J gene TRBJ2-1; TRBD2 matches 9 bases. Germline V CDR1 and CDR2: SGHNT, YYREEE (reference sequence). The CDR3 extends over 16 amino acids. J was trimmed by 7 bases and V by 4 bases; bases with no gene match: 12. This CDR3 reads CASSTPSGLARNEQFF. As DNA, the CDR3 is TGTGCCAGCAGCACACCTTCGGGACTAGCACGAAATGAGCAGTTCTTC.

The J gene is TRBJ1-4, the V gene TRBV19; no definite D call. Looked up from germline, CDR1 is LNHDA and CDR2 is SQIVND (reference sequence). Trimming stripped 3 bases from V and 8 bases from J, with 13 bases between. The CDR3 is 14 residues long. This CDR3 reads CASSITATGEKLFF. The CDR3, as DNA: TGTGCCAGTAGTATCACCGCGACCGGGGAAAAACTGTTTTTT.

CDR3: CASSQGLAGTGELFF. DNA of the CDR3: TGTGCCAGCTCACAGGGCCTAGCGGGAACCGGGGAGCTGTTTTTT. This chain connects TRBV18 to TRBJ2-2; 9 bases are a match to TRBD2. Germline V gives CDR1 KGHSH, CDR2 LQKENI. The CDR3 is 15 amino acids. Trimming cost V 4 bases and J 5 bases; bases outside gene matches: 5.

This clone was seen only a few times. The V and J genes are TRBV7-9 and TRBJ1-2; no reliable D call. The CDR3 has 14 residues. Trimming took 5 bases from V and 4 from J, leaving 14 bases between them. Looked up from germline, CDR1 is SEHNR and CDR2 is FQNEAQ (reference sequence). This chain's CDR3 is CASSPGGSGYGYTF. DNA for the CDR3: TGTGCCAGCAGCCCGGGAGGGTCGGGCTATGGCTACACCTTC.